The present T cell receptor (beta chain) was sequenced within a study of Graves' ophthalmopathy and Graves' hyperthyroidism. Germline CDR1 and CDR2: SNHLY and FYNNEI. The ends lost 5 bases at V and 4 bases at J; junction bases unmatched: 8. The CDR3 is 15 residues long. The study amplified TCR beta CDR3 regions using RNA transcripts. Amplification began with first-round RT-PCR using HTBI primers, then second-round multiplex PCR was performed. TCRdb independently ran MiXCR on the multiplex PCR reads; one entry per CDR3 protein. The sample lists 1 million to 1.3 million distinct CDR3 sequences; approximately 35% were seen once.

The clonotype comes from an adult man with Graves' hyperthyroidism. The V call is TRBV2, the J call TRBJ1-1; the match to TRBD1 covers 9 bases. Sequenced input: peripheral blood or thyroid tissue (not recorded which). CDR3 loop: CASSTQGARGTEAFF. The CDR3 DNA sequence: TGTGCCAGCAGTACACAGGGGGCGCGTGGCACTGAAGCTTTCTTT. Full variable domain (outside the CDR3, taken from reference TRBV2 and TRBJ1-1): EPEVTQTPSHQVTQMGQEVILRCVPISNHLYFYWYRQILGQKVEFLVSFYNNEISEKSEIFDDQFSVERPDGSNFTLKIRSTKLEDSAMYFCASSTQGARGTEAFFGQGTRLTVV.